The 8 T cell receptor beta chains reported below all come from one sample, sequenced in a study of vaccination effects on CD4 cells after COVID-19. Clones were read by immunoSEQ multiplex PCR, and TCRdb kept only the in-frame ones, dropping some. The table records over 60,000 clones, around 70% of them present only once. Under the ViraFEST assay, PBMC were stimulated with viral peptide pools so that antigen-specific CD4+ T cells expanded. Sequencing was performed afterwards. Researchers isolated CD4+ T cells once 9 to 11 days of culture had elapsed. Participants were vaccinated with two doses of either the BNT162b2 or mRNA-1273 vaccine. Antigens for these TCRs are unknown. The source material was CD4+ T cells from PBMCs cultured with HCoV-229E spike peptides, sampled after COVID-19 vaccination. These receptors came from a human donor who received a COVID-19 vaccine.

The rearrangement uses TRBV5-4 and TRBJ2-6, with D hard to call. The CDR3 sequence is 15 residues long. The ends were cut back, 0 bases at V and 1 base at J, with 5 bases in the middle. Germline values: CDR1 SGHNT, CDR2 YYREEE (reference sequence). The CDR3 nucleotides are TGTGCCAGCAGCTTGGGAGGTTCTGGGGCCAACGTCCTGACTTTC. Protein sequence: CASSLGGSGANVLTF. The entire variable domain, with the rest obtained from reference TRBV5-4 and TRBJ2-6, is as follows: ETGVTQSPTHLIKTRGQQVTLRCSSQSGHNTVSWYQQALGQGPQFIFQYYREEENGRGNFPPRFSGLQFPNYSSELNVNALELDDSALYLCASSLGGSGANVLTFGAGSRLTVL.

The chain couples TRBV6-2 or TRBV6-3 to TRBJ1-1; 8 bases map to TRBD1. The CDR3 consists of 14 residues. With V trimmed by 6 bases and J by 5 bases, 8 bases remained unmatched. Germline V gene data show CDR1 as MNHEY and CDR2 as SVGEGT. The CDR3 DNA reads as TGTGCCAGCAGCCCTGGACAGGGACGTACTGAAGCTTTCTTT. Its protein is CASSPGQGRTEAFF.

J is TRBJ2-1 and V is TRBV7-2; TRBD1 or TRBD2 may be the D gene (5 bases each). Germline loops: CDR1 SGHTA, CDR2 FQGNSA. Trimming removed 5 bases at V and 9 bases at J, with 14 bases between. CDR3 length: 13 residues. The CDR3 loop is CASSTQGRGEQFF. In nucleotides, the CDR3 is TGTGCCAGCAGCACTCAGGGTCGGGGTGAGCAGTTCTTC.

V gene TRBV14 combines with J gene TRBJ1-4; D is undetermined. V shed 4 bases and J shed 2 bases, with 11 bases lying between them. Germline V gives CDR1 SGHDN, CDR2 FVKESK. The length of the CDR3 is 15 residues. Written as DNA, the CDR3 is TGTGCCAGCAGCCCACAGAGTATCACTAATGAAAAACTGTTTTTT. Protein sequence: CASSPQSITNEKLFF.

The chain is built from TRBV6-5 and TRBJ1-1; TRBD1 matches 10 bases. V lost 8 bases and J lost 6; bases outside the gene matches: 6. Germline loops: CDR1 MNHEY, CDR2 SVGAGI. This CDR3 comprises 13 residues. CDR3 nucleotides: TGTGCCAGCTCGGACAGGGGGAGTTCTGAAGCTTTCTTT. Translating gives CASSDRGSSEAFF.

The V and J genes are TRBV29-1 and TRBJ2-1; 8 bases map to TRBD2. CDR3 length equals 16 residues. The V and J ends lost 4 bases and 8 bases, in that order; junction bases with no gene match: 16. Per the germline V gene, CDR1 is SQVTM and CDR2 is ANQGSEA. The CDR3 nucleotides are TGCAGCGTTGTAGGGGGATCGGGGGGGCGCCCGGATGAGCAGTTCTTC. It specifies CSVVGGSGGRPDEQFF.

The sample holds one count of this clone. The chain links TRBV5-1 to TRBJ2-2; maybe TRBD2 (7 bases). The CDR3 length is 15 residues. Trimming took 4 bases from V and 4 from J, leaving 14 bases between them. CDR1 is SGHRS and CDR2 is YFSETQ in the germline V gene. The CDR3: CASSPSGGATGELFF. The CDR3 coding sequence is TGCGCCAGCAGCCCCTCGGGGGGCGCCACCGGGGAGCTGTTTTTT. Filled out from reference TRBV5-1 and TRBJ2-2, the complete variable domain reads KAGVTQTPRYLIKTRGQQVTLSCSPISGHRSVSWYQQTPGQGLQFLFEYFSETQRNKGNFPGRFSGRQFSNSRSEMNVSTLELGDSALYLCASSPSGGATGELFFGEGSRLTVL.

As DNA, the CDR3 is TGCGCCAGCAGCCCGACAGTCACTTTTTCACCCCTCCACTTT. Amino acid sequence: CASSPTVTFSPLHF. The chain joins TRBV4-1 to TRBJ1-6, with D perhaps TRBD1 (5 bases). Trimming cost V 4 bases and J 9 bases, with 13 bases left between them. Germline V gives CDR1 MGHRA, CDR2 YSYEKL. This CDR3 is 14 amino acids long.